Included here is one T cell receptor beta chain sequence, with context. The sample comes from a study of blood T cell repertoires in COVID-19. CDR1 SGHTA and CDR2 FQGNSA come from the germline V gene. V lost 4 bases to trimming and J lost 3 bases, with 10 bases between them. This CDR3 has 13 amino acids. Generated by immunoSEQ multiplex PCR, the TCRdb table keeps only in-frame clones and is missing some. Found here are 270,000 or so clones, approximately 85% of them singletons; the top ten hold 6.6%. The receptor was derived from a woman between 50 and 59 years old who had been exposed to COVID-19. Sequencing input: PBMCs or T cells enriched from blood (not recorded which). The chain has TRBV7-2 and TRBJ2-7; D gene ambiguous. The CDR3: CASSSGLGYEQYF. The CDR3 nucleotides are TGTGCCAGCAGCTCCGGGTTAGGCTACGAGCAGTACTTC.